What follows are 2 T cell receptor beta chains derived from one specimen sequenced in a study of patients and donors after allogeneic stem cell transplantation (dated by TCRdb to between 2020 and 2021). Receptor amplification or capture employed RT-PCR. Sequencing relied on a NextSeq 550. TCRdb itself trimmed the public reads at Q25 with fastp, ran MiXCR and retained productive beta chains. A single entry per CDR3 protein holds the most common genes and DNA from its merged rows. The sample table lists 800,000 to 1,000,000 distinct CDR3 sequences, roughly 18% of them with a count of one. The ten biggest clones cover about 6% of the sample. Sample: blood, either unsorted or a sorted T cell fraction (not recorded which). The receptor source for this set is a human donor who was either an allogeneic HSCT recipient or a stem cell or donor lymphocyte infusion donor (not recorded which). It is not recorded whose cells these are; they may come from a transplant donor.

V gene TRBV6-4 combines with J gene TRBJ2-2, with TRBD2 matching 10 bases. Germline V gene sequence: CDR1 MRHNA, CDR2 SNTAGT. Losses at the gene ends were 6 bases for V and 9 bases for J; bases not matched to a gene: 16. This CDR3 is built from 17 residues. CDR3: CASSPGSGRAKPRELFF. CDR3 sequence (DNA): TGTGCCAGCAGCCCAGGCAGCGGGAGGGCCAAACCCAGGGAGCTGTTTTTT.

This sequence joins TRBV4-1 and TRBJ2-1; D assignment may be TRBD1 or TRBD2 (7 bases each). Germline loops: CDR1 MGHRA, CDR2 YSYEKL. The germline V and J ends were trimmed by 3 bases and 8 bases, with 23 bases remaining between them. This CDR3 is 17 amino acids long. The CDR3 here is CASSHTTGTTSLDEQFF. The CDR3 DNA follows: TGCGCCAGCAGCCACACGACAGGGACTACTAGCCTCGATGAGCAGTTCTTC.